This entry lists 20 T cell receptor beta chains sequenced from one sample in a study of OX40 agonist ivuxolimab in advanced cancers. Sequenced by immunoSEQ multiplex PCR; TCRdb stores in-frame clones only, minus some. The sample shows about 86,000 clones, approximately 90% of them seen only once. The sequencing here drew on CD4+ or CD8+ T cells sorted from blood, taken in a trial of the OX40 agonist ivuxolimab. The receptors stem from an adult with an advanced solid tumor such as melanoma, head and neck, liver or kidney cancer.

This clone occurred a few times. The chain joins TRBV30 to TRBJ2-5, with TRBD2 as a possible D gene (5 bases). Germline V gene lookup returns CDR1 GTSNPN and CDR2 SVGIG (reference sequence). Trimming removed 2 bases from V and 3 bases from J, with 13 bases in between. CDR3 length: 14 residues. As DNA, the CDR3 is TGTGCCTGGAGTACCACGGGTAGCGAAGAGACCCAGTACTTC. It translates to CAWSTTGSEETQYF.

The genes are TRBV7-9 and TRBJ1-3, with D hard to call. Trimming removed 1 base from V and 3 bases from J, with 10 bases in between. Germline CDR1 reads SEHNR; CDR2 reads FQNEAQ (reference sequence). CDR3 length: 15 residues. The CDR3: CASSLDGKFGNTIYF. In DNA form, the CDR3 reads TGTGCCAGCAGCTTAGACGGCAAGTTTGGAAACACCATATATTTT. Filled out from reference TRBV7-9 and TRBJ1-3, the complete variable domain reads DTGVSQNPRHKITKRGQNVTFRCDPISEHNRLYWYRQTLGQGPEFLTYFQNEAQLEKSRLLSDRFSAERPKGSFSTLEIQRTEQGDSAMYLCASSLDGKFGNTIYFGEGSWLTVV.

V and J are TRBV18 and TRBJ2-5, with 11 bases aligning to TRBD2. The V gene's germline CDR1 is KGHSH and CDR2 LQKENI. This CDR3 is built from 16 residues. V dropped 0 bases and J dropped 4; count of bases not matched to a gene: 4. In DNA form, the CDR3 reads TGTGCCAGCTCACCACCTTCTAGCGGGAGGTCAGAGACCCAGTACTTC. Encoded protein: CASSPPSSGRSETQYF.

This clone has just one count. The gene calls are TRBV10-1 and TRBJ2-2, with 7 bases identical to TRBD2. V gave up 0 bases and J gave up 3 bases; unmatched junction bases: 7. CDR3 length: 17 residues. Germline V gene lookup returns CDR1 WNHNN and CDR2 SYGVQD (reference sequence). The CDR3 sequence: CASSESTPGGYTGELFF. CDR3 nucleotide sequence: TGCGCCAGCAGTGAGTCGACGCCGGGGGGTTACACCGGGGAGCTGTTTTTT.

This chain uses TRBV30 with TRBJ1-1; no definite D call. The V gene lost 3 bases and the J gene lost 1 base, with 9 bases spanning the gap. This CDR3 is built from 13 residues. Germline lookup yields CDR1 GTSNPN and CDR2 SVGIG (reference sequence). The CDR3 DNA is TGTGCCTGGAGACGGCAGCCGAACACTGAAGCTTTCTTT. Its translation is CAWRRQPNTEAFF.

This chain joins TRBV19 and TRBJ1-1; 8 bases map to TRBD1. CDR1 and CDR2 from the germline V gene are LNHDA and SQIVND (reference sequence). Trimming removed 6 bases from V and 1 base from J; junction bases left unmatched: 7. The CDR3 consists of 15 residues. The CDR3 DNA reads TGTGCCAGTAGCCTGACAGGGGATGGGAACACTGAAGCTTTCTTT. Translating gives CASSLTGDGNTEAFF.

The rearrangement uses TRBV15 and TRBJ1-6; the match to TRBD1 covers 7 bases. The V segment lost 0 bases and the J segment 8 bases; nucleotides outside the gene matches: 1. The CDR3 runs 14 residues. The germline V gene has CDR1 LNHNV and CDR2 YYDKDF (reference sequence). The CDR3, as DNA: TGTGCCACCAGCAGAGATGGGACAGATTCACCCCTCCACTTT. It yields the protein CATSRDGTDSPLHF.

This clone has a single count. This chain connects TRBV28 to TRBJ1-1, with a weak D call TRBD1 (6 bases). The CDR3 is 16 amino acids. Germline values: CDR1 MDHEN, CDR2 SYDVKM. V dropped 3 bases and J dropped 8 bases, with 22 bases sitting between them. The CDR3 coding sequence is TGTGCCAGCAGTTTTCTAGGGGGGCGCAGGTCGGAAGAAGCTTTCTTT. Translated, it gives CASSFLGGRRSEEAFF.

Only a few counts were recorded for this clone. The rearrangement joins TRBV4-1 to TRBJ2-1; 14 bases are shared with TRBD2. Germline CDR1 MGHRA, CDR2 YSYEKL. The CDR3 consists of 16 residues. V was pared by 4 bases and J by 7 bases, with 6 bases of the junction left unmatched. The chain's CDR3 is CASSPTSGRAGNEQFF. DNA of the CDR3: TGCGCCAGCAGCCCGACTAGCGGGAGGGCCGGGAATGAGCAGTTCTTC.

This clone was observed once. The chain has TRBV30 and TRBJ1-3; D ambiguous. Trimming cost V 1 base and J 7 bases, with 20 bases left between them. The germline V gene encodes CDR1 GTSNPN and CDR2 SVGIG (reference sequence). This CDR3 has 16 residues. This chain's CDR3 is CAWSDKGASGWNTIYF. The CDR3 DNA follows: TGTGCCTGGAGTGATAAGGGCGCCTCTGGTTGGAACACCATATATTTT. The full variable domain, with the rest looked up from reference TRBV30 and TRBJ1-3, is SQTIHQWPATLVQPVGSPLSLECTVEGTSNPNLYWYRQAAGRGLQLLFYSVGIGQISSEVPQNLSASRPQDRQFILSSKKLLLSDSGFYLCAWSDKGASGWNTIYFGEGSWLTVV.

The chain recombines TRBV5-1 with TRBJ1-5; D unclear. The CDR3 sequence is 15 residues long. V gave up 4 bases and J gave up 0 bases, with 11 bases separating them. Germline-derived CDR1 and CDR2 are SGHRS and YFSETQ. The CDR3 DNA reads as TGCGCCAGCAGCATCGACTCACGTAGCAATCAGCCCCAGCATTTT. Residues: CASSIDSRSNQPQHF.

The chain carries TRBV29-1 and TRBJ1-2, with 10 bases matching TRBD1. Germline CDR1 reads SQVTM; CDR2 reads ANQGSEA. Losses at the gene ends were 3 bases for V and 6 bases for J; bases not matched to a gene: 7. CDR3 size: 14 residues. The CDR3 coding sequence is TGCAGCGTTGATTTAGAAGGGACAGGGGATGGCTACACCTTC. It specifies CSVDLEGTGDGYTF.

This clone has more than one count but fewer than ten. The rearrangement joins TRBV5-4 to TRBJ2-1; the D gene is possibly TRBD2 (6 bases). CDR3 length equals 16 residues. The V gene's germline CDR1 is SGHNT and CDR2 YYREEE (reference sequence). Trimming removed 1 base from V and 0 bases from J, with 11 bases in between. CDR3 DNA sequence: TGTGCCAGCAGCTTGAAAACCGGGAGCTCCTACAATGAGCAGTTCTTC. Translating it yields CASSLKTGSSYNEQFF.

J is TRBJ2-2 and V is TRBV2, with 8 bases aligning to TRBD1. The V segment lost 4 bases and the J segment 3 bases; nucleotides outside the gene matches: 1. The germline gives CDR1 SNHLY, CDR2 FYNNEI. There are 14 residues in the CDR3. For the CDR3, the DNA is TGTGCCAGCAGTGGACAGGGGTACACCGGGGAGCTGTTTTTT. It codes for CASSGQGYTGELFF. Supplemented by reference TRBV2 and TRBJ2-2, the full variable domain reads EPEVTQTPSHQVTQMGQEVILRCVPISNHLYFYWYRQILGQKVEFLVSFYNNEISEKSEIFDDQFSVERPDGSNFTLKIRSTKLEDSAMYFCASSGQGYTGELFFGEGSRLTVL.

This clone has only one observation. J is TRBJ1-2 and V is TRBV29-1; weak D call: TRBD1 (5 bases). Trimming cost V 7 bases and J 3 bases, with 9 bases left between them. CDR3 length equals 11 residues. Germline loops: CDR1 SQVTM, CDR2 ANQGSEA. CDR3 amino acids: CSGGGDYGYTF. The CDR3 bases are TGCAGCGGCGGGGGGGACTATGGCTACACCTTC.

V is TRBV19 and J is TRBJ1-3, with D possibly TRBD1 on 6 matching bases. This CDR3 spans 16 amino acids. Germline V lookup: CDR1 LNHDA, CDR2 SQIVND (reference sequence). Trimming removed 7 bases from V and 3 bases from J, with 19 bases in between. CDR3 protein: CASKEFGDTFGNTIYF. As DNA, the CDR3 is TGTGCCAGTAAGGAGTTTGGGGACACTTTTGGAAACACCATATATTTT.

The chain is built from TRBV6-1 and TRBJ1-5, with D possibly matching TRBD1 (5 bases). This CDR3 is built from 17 residues. V lost 1 base to trimming and J lost 0 bases, with 13 bases between them. Looked up from germline, CDR1 is MNHNS and CDR2 is SASEGT. The CDR3 DNA reads TGTGCCAGCAGTGAAGAAAGTAAGGGGTATAGCAATCAGCCCCAGCATTTT. Translation gives CASSEESKGYSNQPQHF.

This sequence joins TRBV5-6 and TRBJ2-3, with 8 bases identical to TRBD1. J lost 5 bases, V lost 4 bases, and 9 bases had no gene match. The CDR3 consists of 15 residues. The germline V gene has CDR1 SGHDT and CDR2 YYEEEE. In DNA form, the CDR3 reads TGTGCCAGCAGCGTCTTGGACAGGGATAAAGATACGCAGTATTTT. Its translation is CASSVLDRDKDTQYF. The variable domain in full, with the rest retrieved from reference TRBV5-6 and TRBJ2-3, is DAGVTQSPTHLIKTRGQQVTLRCSPKSGHDTVSWYQQALGQGPQFIFQYYEEEERQRGNFPDRFSGHQFPNYSSELNVNALLLGDSALYLCASSVLDRDKDTQYFGPGTRLTVL.

The chain has TRBV28 and TRBJ1-2; 7 bases align to TRBD1. Germline V gives CDR1 MDHEN, CDR2 SYDVKM. The CDR3 consists of 14 residues. V gave up 5 bases and J gave up 7 bases; unmatched junction bases: 10. The CDR3 spells CASSVDGTVGGYTF. The CDR3 DNA reads as TGTGCCAGCAGTGTGGATGGGACAGTTGGTGGCTACACCTTC.

In DNA, the CDR3 is TGCGCCAGCAGCTTGGTTCGGGGGACTGAAGCTTTCTTT. Translated, it gives CASSLVRGTEAFF. The rearrangement links TRBV5-1 to TRBJ1-1; D possibly corresponds to TRBD1 (5 bases). Deletions cut 0 bases from V and 5 bases from J, with 8 bases between. CDR1 is SGHRS and CDR2 is YFSETQ in the germline V gene. The CDR3 covers 13 residues.